This TCR beta chain came from a study of T cells after yellow fever vaccination. Findings of the study overall: Among all clonotypes, a small share was observed in both CD4 and CD8 compartments. Post-booster repertoires again held most primary-vaccination clones (about 95% CD4, about 88% CD8). The study noted that FACS-sorted repertoires could contain abundant clonotypes contaminating from the bulk population.

This clonotype was seen more than once but under ten times. Its target is unknown. Production of TCR cDNA was by 5'RACE template switching, which also added a universal primer site and UMIs. TCRdb ran MiXCR on the 5' RACE reads and lists one entry per CDR3 protein. The table shows over 150,000 distinct CDR3 sequences, with roughly 6.4% occurring only once. The germline V gene encodes CDR1 KGHSH and CDR2 LQKENI. The CDR3 totals 14 residues. V was pared by 3 bases and J by 5 bases, with 11 bases between. Sequenced material: CD4+ T cells sorted from PBMCs, taken on the day of the first yellow fever vaccination. The rearrangement links TRBV18 to TRBJ1-5, with D perhaps matching TRBD1 (5 bases). The source of this sequence is a man in his late teens or twenties who received the YFV17D yellow fever vaccine. CDR3 region: CASSPAGGDQPQHF. The CDR3, as DNA: TGTGCCAGCTCACCCGCGGGGGGGGATCAGCCCCAGCATTTT.